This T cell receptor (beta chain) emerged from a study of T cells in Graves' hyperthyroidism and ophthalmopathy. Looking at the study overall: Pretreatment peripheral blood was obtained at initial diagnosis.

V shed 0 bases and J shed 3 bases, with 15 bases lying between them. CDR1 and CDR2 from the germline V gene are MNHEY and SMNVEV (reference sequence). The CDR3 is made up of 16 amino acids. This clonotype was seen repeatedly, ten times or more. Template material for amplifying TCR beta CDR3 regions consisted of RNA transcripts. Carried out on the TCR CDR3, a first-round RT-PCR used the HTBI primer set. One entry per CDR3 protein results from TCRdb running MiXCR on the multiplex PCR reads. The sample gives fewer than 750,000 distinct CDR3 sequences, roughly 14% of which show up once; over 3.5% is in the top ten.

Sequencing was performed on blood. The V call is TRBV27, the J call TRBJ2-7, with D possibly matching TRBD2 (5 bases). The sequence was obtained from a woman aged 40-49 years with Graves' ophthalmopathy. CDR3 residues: CASSLSARASLYEQYF. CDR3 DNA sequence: TGTGCCAGCAGTTTATCGGCGAGGGCCAGTCTCTACGAGCAGTACTTC.